A single T cell receptor beta chain is shown here with its context. What it recognizes is unknown. Germline lookup yields CDR1 ENHRY and CDR2 SYGVKD. The CDR3 extends over 14 amino acids. V shed 3 bases, J shed 6 bases, and the junction held 4 bases outside the gene matches. Sequencing was performed with immunoSEQ multiplex PCR; in TCRdb, only in-frame clones are kept and a portion is missing. The sample consists of about 14,000 clones, under 85% of them appearing once. The sample comes from a study of chemoradiotherapy in HPV16-positive cancers. Study results and limitations: HPV-responsive T-cell expansion during chemoradiotherapy was linked to improved recurrence-free survival in HPV16-positive patients.

This TCR derives from a human donor with HPV-associated anogenital cancer. The genes are TRBV10-3 and TRBJ1-1; 10 positions match TRBD1. This sample was obtained from a patient who underwent chemoradiotherapy. CDR3 in DNA: TGTGCCATCAGTGAAGATGGACAGGGGGCTGAAGCTTTCTTT. Encoded protein: CAISEDGQGAEAFF.